This T cell receptor (beta chain) was observed in a study of breast tumors, draining lymph nodes, adjacent tissues. Overall study findings and caveats: The lymph node origin of tumor T cells was framed as consistent with a hypothesis, not demonstrated. Tumors had less TCR diversity than lymph nodes, more than nontumor tissue. Most tumor T cells seemingly derive from lymph node, then expand in tumor.

TCRdb re-called the multiplex PCR reads with MiXCR, one entry per CDR3 protein. The table has about 230,000 distinct CDR3 sequences, 32% seen once. Axillary draining lymph nodes of breast cancer patients supplied the node samples. Trimming took off 4 bases at V and 5 bases at J, with 15 bases between the two ends. The CDR3 runs to 15 residues. The V gene's germline CDR1 is SGHNT and CDR2 YENEEA. The sample holds many counts of this clonotype. Its antigen is as yet unknown. The receptor's source is a female donor with breast cancer. Some clones in this sample may be carry-over from other donors' samples. What was sequenced was axillary lymph node tissue. The chain combines TRBV11-3 with TRBJ2-1, with D hard to call. The CDR3 bases are TGTGCCAGCAGCTCCGGGTCGGGTGGTCACAATGAGCAGTTCTTC. Translated, it gives CASSSGSGGHNEQFF.